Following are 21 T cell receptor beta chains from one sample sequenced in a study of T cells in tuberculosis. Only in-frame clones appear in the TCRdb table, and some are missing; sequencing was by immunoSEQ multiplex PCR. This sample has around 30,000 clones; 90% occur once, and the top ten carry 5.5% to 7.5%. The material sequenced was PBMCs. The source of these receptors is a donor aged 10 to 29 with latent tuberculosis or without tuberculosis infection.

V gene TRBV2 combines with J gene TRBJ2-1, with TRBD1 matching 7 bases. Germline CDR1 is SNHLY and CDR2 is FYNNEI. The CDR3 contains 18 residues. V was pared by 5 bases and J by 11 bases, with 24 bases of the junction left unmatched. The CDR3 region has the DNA TGTGCCAGCAGTCTTTTTGCCATACAGGGGCCCCCCAGGACGAAGCAGTTCTTC. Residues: CASSLFAIQGPPRTKQFF.

CDR3 sequence reads: CASNPRTIAEAFF. DNA for the CDR3: TGTGCCAGCAACCCCAGAACTATCGCTGAAGCTTTCTTT. This sequence joins TRBV7-9 and TRBJ1-1; D is undetermined. The CDR3 runs to 13 residues. V was cut by 7 bases and J by 6 bases, with 15 bases left in between. Germline V lookup: CDR1 SEHNR, CDR2 FQNEAQ (reference sequence). The complete variable domain, with remaining parts taken from reference TRBV7-9 and TRBJ1-1, reads DTGVSQNPRHKITKRGQNVTFRCDPISEHNRLYWYRQTLGQGPEFLTYFQNEAQLEKSRLLSDRFSAERPKGSFSTLEIQRTEQGDSAMYLCASNPRTIAEAFFGQGTRLTVV.

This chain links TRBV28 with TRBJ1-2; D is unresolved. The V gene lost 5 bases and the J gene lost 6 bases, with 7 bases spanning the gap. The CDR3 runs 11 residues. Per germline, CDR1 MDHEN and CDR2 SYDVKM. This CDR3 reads CASSRGDGYTF. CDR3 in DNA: TGTGCCAGCAGTCGGGGTGATGGCTACACCTTC.

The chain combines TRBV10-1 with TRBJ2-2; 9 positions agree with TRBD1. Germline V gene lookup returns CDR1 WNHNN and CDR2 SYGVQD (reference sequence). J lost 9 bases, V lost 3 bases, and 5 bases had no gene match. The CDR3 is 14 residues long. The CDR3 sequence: CASSEEGQGRELFF. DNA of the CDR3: TGCGCCAGCAGTGAAGAGGGACAGGGCAGGGAGCTGTTTTTT.

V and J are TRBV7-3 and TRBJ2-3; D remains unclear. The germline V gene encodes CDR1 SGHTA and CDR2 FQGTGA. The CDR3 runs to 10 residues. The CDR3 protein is CPRFTDTQYF. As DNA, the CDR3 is TGTCCTCGGTTCACAGATACGCAGTATTTT.

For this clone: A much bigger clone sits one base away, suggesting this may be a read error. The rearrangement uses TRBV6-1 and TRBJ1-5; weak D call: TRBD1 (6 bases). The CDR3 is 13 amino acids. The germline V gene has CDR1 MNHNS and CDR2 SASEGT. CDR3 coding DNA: TGTGCCGCCCGGACAGATAGCAATCAGTCCCAGCATTTT. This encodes CAARTDSNQSQHF.

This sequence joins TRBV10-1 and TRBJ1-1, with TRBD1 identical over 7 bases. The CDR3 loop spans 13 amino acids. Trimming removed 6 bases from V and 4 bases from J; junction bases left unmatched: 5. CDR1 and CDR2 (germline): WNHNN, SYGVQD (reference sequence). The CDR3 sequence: CASSAGGSTEAFF. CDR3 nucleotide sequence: TGCGCCAGCAGCGCAGGGGGATCCACTGAAGCTTTCTTT.

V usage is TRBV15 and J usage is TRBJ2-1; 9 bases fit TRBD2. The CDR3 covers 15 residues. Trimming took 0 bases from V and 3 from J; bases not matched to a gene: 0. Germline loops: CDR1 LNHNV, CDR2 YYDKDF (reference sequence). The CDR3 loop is CATSREAGGYNEQFF. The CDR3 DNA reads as TGTGCCACCAGCAGAGAAGCGGGGGGCTACAATGAGCAGTTCTTC.

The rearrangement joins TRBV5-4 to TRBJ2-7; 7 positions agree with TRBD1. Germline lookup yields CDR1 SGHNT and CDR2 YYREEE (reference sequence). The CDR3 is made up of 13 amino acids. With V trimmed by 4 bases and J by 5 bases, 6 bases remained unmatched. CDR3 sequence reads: CASSRQGSDEQYF. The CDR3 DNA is TGTGCCAGCAGCCGACAGGGATCGGACGAGCAGTACTTC.

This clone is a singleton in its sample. CDR3 nucleotide sequence: TGTGCCAGCAGCCGTTCGGTTGGGAAAGCGGGTTCACCCCTCCACTTT. This encodes CASSRSVGKAGSPLHF. The rearrangement joins TRBV7-8 to TRBJ1-6; D gene unclear. The CDR3 totals 16 residues. The germline V gene has CDR1 SGHVS and CDR2 FQNEAQ. V lost 5 bases and J 9 bases, leaving 20 bases between the germline ends.

The CDR3 loop reads CASSPLTGLSSPLHF. The CDR3 region has the DNA TGTGCCAGCAGCCCGTTGACAGGGTTGAGTTCACCCCTCCACTTT. The J gene is TRBJ1-6, the V gene TRBV11-2; 7 nucleotides match TRBD1. CDR1 and CDR2 from the germline V gene are SGHAT and FQNNGV. There are 15 residues in the CDR3. Trimming removed 5 bases from V and 9 bases from J; junction bases left unmatched: 10. Together with reference TRBV11-2 and TRBJ1-6, the CDR3 gives the full variable domain: EAGVAQSPRYKIIEKRQSVAFWCNPISGHATLYWYQQILGQGPKLLIQFQNNGVVDDSQLPKDRFSAERLKGVDSTLKIQPAKLEDSAVYLCASSPLTGLSSPLHFGNGTRLTVT.

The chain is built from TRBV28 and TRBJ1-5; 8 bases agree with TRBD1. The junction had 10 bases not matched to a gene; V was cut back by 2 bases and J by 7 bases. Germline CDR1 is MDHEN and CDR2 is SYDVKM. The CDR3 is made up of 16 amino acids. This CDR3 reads CASSLAGGEFWQPQHF. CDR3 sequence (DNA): TGTGCCAGCAGTTTAGCAGGGGGCGAGTTTTGGCAGCCCCAGCATTTT.

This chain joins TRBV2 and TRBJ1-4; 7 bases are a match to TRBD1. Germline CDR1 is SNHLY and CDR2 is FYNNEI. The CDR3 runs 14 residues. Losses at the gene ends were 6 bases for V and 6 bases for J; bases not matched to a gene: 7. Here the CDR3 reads CASSGDRVDEKLFF. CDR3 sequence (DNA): TGTGCCAGCAGCGGTGACAGGGTGGATGAAAAACTGTTTTTT.

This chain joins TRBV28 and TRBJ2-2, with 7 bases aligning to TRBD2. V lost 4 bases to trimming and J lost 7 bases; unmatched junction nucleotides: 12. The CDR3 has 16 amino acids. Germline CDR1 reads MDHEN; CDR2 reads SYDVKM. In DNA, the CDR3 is TGTGCCAGCAGTTCCCCGCCGGGGGGAGGTAACGGGGAGCTGTTTTTT. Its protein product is CASSSPPGGGNGELFF.

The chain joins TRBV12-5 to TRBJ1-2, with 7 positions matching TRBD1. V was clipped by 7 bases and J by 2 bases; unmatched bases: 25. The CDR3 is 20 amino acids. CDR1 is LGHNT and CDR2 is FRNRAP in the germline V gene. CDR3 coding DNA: TGTGCTAGTGCTCCACTCACACGGGAGAGGGGGCTTTTTCCAAACTATGGCTACACCTTC. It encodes CASAPLTRERGLFPNYGYTF. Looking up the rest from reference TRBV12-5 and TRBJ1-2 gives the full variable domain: DARVTQTPRHKVTEMGQEVTMRCQPILGHNTVFWYRQTMMQGLELLAYFRNRAPLDDSGMPKDRFSAEMPDATLATLKIQPSEPRDSAVYFCASAPLTRERGLFPNYGYTFGSGTRLTVV.

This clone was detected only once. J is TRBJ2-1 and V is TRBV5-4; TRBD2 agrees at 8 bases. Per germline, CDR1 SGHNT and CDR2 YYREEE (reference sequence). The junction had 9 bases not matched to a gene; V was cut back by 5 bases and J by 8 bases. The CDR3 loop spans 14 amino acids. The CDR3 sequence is CASRAGDAFDEQFF. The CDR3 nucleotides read TGTGCCAGCAGAGCGGGGGACGCCTTCGATGAGCAGTTCTTC.

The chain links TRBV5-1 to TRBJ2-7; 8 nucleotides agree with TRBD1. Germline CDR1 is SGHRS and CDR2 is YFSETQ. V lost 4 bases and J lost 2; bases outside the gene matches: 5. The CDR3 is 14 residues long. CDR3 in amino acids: CASSPTGQAYEQYF. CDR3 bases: TGCGCCAGCAGCCCCACGGGACAGGCCTACGAGCAGTACTTC.

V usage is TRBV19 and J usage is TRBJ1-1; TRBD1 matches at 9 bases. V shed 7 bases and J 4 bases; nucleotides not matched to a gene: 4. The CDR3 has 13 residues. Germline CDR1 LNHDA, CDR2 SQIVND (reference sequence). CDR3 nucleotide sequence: TGTGCCAGTACCAGGGACAGGGTCACTGAAGCTTTCTTT. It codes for CASTRDRVTEAFF.

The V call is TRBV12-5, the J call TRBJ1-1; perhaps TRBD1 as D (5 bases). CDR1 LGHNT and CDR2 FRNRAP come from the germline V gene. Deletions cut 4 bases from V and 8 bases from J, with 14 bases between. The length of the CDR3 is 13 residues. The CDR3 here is CASGSKVGHEAFF. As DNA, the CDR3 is TGTGCTAGTGGTTCAAAGGTAGGACACGAAGCTTTCTTT. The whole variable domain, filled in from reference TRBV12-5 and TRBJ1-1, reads DARVTQTPRHKVTEMGQEVTMRCQPILGHNTVFWYRQTMMQGLELLAYFRNRAPLDDSGMPKDRFSAEMPDATLATLKIQPSEPRDSAVYFCASGSKVGHEAFFGQGTRLTVV.

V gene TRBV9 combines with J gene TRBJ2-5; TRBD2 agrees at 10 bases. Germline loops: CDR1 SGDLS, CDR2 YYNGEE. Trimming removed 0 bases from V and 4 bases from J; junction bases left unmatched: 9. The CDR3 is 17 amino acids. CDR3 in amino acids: CASSVDPSGGARETQYF. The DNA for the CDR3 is TGTGCCAGCAGCGTAGATCCAAGCGGGGGGGCCAGAGAGACCCAGTACTTC.

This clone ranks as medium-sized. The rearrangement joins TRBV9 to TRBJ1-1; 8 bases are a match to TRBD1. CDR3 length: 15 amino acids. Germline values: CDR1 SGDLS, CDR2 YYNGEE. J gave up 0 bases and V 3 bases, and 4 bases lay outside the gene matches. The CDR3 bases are TGTGCCAGCAGCGCCGGACAGGGTTTGAACACTGAAGCTTTCTTT. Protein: CASSAGQGLNTEAFF.